Each of the 26 T cell receptor beta chains below was sequenced from the same sample in a study of blood T cell repertoires in COVID-19. Profiling relied on immunoSEQ multiplex PCR, and the TCRdb table lists in-frame clones only, not all of them. The sample holds around 500,000 clones; about 85% are singletons and the top ten take approximately 8%. The sample consisted of PBMCs or T cells enriched from blood (not recorded which). The receptor set was obtained from a woman aged 55 to 70 who had recovered from COVID-19.

The CDR3 loop reads CASSYSGVAGENTIYF. DNA for the CDR3: TGTGCCAGCAGTTACTCCGGGGTTGCTGGGGAAAACACCATATATTTT. V usage is TRBV6-6 and J usage is TRBJ1-3, with D unclear. The CDR3 has 16 amino acids. V was trimmed by 0 bases and J by 6 bases, leaving 15 bases between them. Germline CDR1 reads MNHNY; CDR2 reads SVGAGI (reference sequence).

The chain carries TRBV2 and TRBJ2-5, with 7 bases aligning to TRBD1. V lost 4 bases to trimming and J lost 5 bases; unmatched junction nucleotides: 7. From germline, CDR1 is SNHLY and CDR2 FYNNEI. The CDR3 loop spans 14 amino acids. This CDR3 reads CASSVFRGTETQYF. The CDR3 nucleotides are TGTGCCAGCAGTGTATTCAGGGGGACGGAGACCCAGTACTTC.

This chain uses TRBV5-1 with TRBJ1-1, with D possibly matching TRBD1 (6 bases). Per the germline V gene, CDR1 is SGHRS and CDR2 is YFSETQ. This CDR3 is 13 amino acids long. V dropped 0 bases and J dropped 7 bases, with 10 bases sitting between them. The CDR3 sequence is CASSLAGQIEAFF. The DNA of the CDR3 is TGCGCCAGCAGCTTGGCCGGACAGATTGAAGCTTTCTTT.

The chain joins TRBV7-8 to TRBJ1-2; 7 bases map to TRBD1. The CDR3 is 17 amino acids. V lost 5 bases, J lost 0 bases, and 12 bases stayed unmatched. The germline CDR1 and CDR2 sequences are SGHVS and FQNEAQ. This CDR3 reads CASSARRTGVANYGYTF. CDR3 nucleotides: TGTGCCAGCAGCGCAAGGAGGACAGGCGTAGCTAACTATGGCTACACCTTC.

The chain employs TRBV27 and TRBJ2-7; 10 nucleotides align to TRBD2. Germline V gene data show CDR1 as MNHEY and CDR2 as SMNVEV (reference sequence). Losses at the gene ends were 3 bases for V and 4 bases for J; bases not matched to a gene: 12. The CDR3 contains 17 residues. This CDR3 is CASSFSLAGAIQYEQYF. The CDR3 DNA is TGTGCCAGCAGTTTTTCCCTAGCGGGGGCCATCCAGTACGAGCAGTACTTC.

The J gene is TRBJ2-5, the V gene TRBV27, with 13 nucleotides matching TRBD2. The CDR3 sequence is 15 residues long. The V gene's germline CDR1 is MNHEY and CDR2 SMNVEV (reference sequence). The V gene end was trimmed by 8 bases and the J gene end by 7 bases; junction bases not matched to a gene: 10. The CDR3 DNA follows: TGTGCCAGCGGCGGACTAGCGGGGGCCCTGGGGACCCAGTACTTC. Translating it yields CASGGLAGALGTQYF.

The chain is built from TRBV18 and TRBJ2-1; D possibly corresponds to TRBD2 (5 bases). Germline values: CDR1 KGHSH, CDR2 LQKENI. This CDR3 is 14 amino acids long. V gave up 4 bases and J gave up 8 bases, with 15 bases separating them. The DNA of the CDR3 is TGTGCCAGCTCACTGCAGAGGGCTAGGGATGAGCAGTTCTTC. The encoded protein is CASSLQRARDEQFF.

The rearrangement uses TRBV7-9 and TRBJ1-2; 12 bases fit TRBD1. The CDR3 covers 16 residues. Germline V CDR1 and CDR2: SEHNR, FQNEAQ (reference sequence). With V trimmed by 5 bases and J by 7 bases, 11 bases remained unmatched. In DNA form, the CDR3 reads TGTGCCAGCAGCCGGCCCTCCGGGACAGGGGGCTTTGGCTACACCTTC. This translates into CASSRPSGTGGFGYTF.

This chain links TRBV5-4 with TRBJ2-4, with 10 bases identical to TRBD1. This CDR3 has 16 amino acids. Germline lookup yields CDR1 SGHNT and CDR2 YYREEE (reference sequence). V was pared by 4 bases and J by 3 bases, with 7 bases of the junction left unmatched. The CDR3 sequence: CASSPGTGEGKNIQYF. CDR3 bases: TGTGCCAGCAGCCCGGGGACAGGGGAAGGCAAAAACATTCAGTACTTC.

V is TRBV6-5 and J is TRBJ2-7, with D possibly being TRBD1 (5 bases). V lost 5 bases to trimming and J lost 3 bases, with 17 bases between them. The CDR3 has 15 residues. The V gene's germline CDR1 is MNHEY and CDR2 SVGAGI. The CDR3 protein is CASSLFRAQGYEQYF. In DNA form, the CDR3 reads TGTGCCAGCAGTCTCTTCCGGGCCCAGGGCTACGAGCAGTACTTC.

The J gene is TRBJ2-5, the V gene TRBV7-8, with 7 bases aligning to TRBD1. With V trimmed by 1 base and J by 4 bases, 3 bases remained unmatched. The CDR3 has 14 residues. Per the germline V gene, CDR1 is SGHVS and CDR2 is FQNEAQ. The CDR3 is CASSLERQGETQYF. CDR3 in DNA: TGTGCCAGCAGCTTAGAGCGACAGGGAGAGACCCAGTACTTC.

This clone was recorded once. This chain uses TRBV9 with TRBJ1-1; TRBD1 agrees at 10 bases. Trimming at V came to 0 bases and at J to 0 bases, leaving 2 bases not matched to a gene. The CDR3 is made up of 16 amino acids. CDR1 and CDR2 (germline): SGDLS, YYNGEE. CDR3 loop: CASSVGTGGLNTEAFF. The DNA for the CDR3 is TGTGCCAGCAGCGTAGGGACAGGGGGGCTGAACACTGAAGCTTTCTTT.

The chain employs TRBV19 and TRBJ2-3; 8 bases align to TRBD2. Germline lookup yields CDR1 LNHDA and CDR2 SQIVND (reference sequence). The J segment lost 1 base and the V segment lost 5 bases, leaving 5 bases of the junction unmatched. The CDR3 consists of 15 residues. The CDR3: CASSLLAGGTDTQYF. In nucleotides, the CDR3 is TGTGCCAGTAGTCTGCTAGCGGGTGGCACAGATACGCAGTATTTT.

The rearrangement links TRBV6-5 to TRBJ1-4; TRBD1 is a possible D gene (6 bases). Germline V CDR1 and CDR2: MNHEY, SVGAGI. There are 14 residues in the CDR3. Trimming cost V 6 bases and J 6 bases, with 14 bases left between them. The CDR3: CASRLTAGDEKLFF. The CDR3 DNA reads TGTGCCAGCAGGCTGACAGCAGGGGATGAAAAACTGTTTTTT.

Concerning this clone: Other DNA sequences in the same sample also yield this CDR3. The chain uses TRBV9 and TRBJ2-2; D ambiguous. CDR1 is SGDLS and CDR2 is YYNGEE in the germline V gene. Trimming cost V 3 bases and J 1 base, with 10 bases left between them. The CDR3 is 15 amino acids. The CDR3 region is CASSARDWNTGELFF. The DNA for the CDR3 is TGTGCCAGCAGCGCCCGAGACTGGAACACCGGGGAGCTGTTTTTT.

The rearrangement uses TRBV6-5 and TRBJ1-5; 7 nucleotides agree with TRBD1. Trimming took 6 bases from V and 0 from J; bases not matched to a gene: 5. Germline V gene lookup returns CDR1 MNHEY and CDR2 SVGAGI. The CDR3 contains 15 residues. The CDR3 here is CASRPGQSSNQPQHF. The CDR3 DNA reads TGTGCCAGCAGACCGGGACAGAGTAGCAATCAGCCCCAGCATTTT.

This chain connects TRBV27 to TRBJ2-2; TRBD2 aligns across 12 bases. Germline lookup yields CDR1 MNHEY and CDR2 SMNVEV (reference sequence). V lost 7 bases, J lost 7 bases, and 7 bases stayed unmatched. This CDR3 spans 15 amino acids. CDR3 residues: CASTPSGGAIGELFF. CDR3 coding DNA: TGTGCCAGCACCCCTAGCGGGGGGGCTATCGGGGAGCTGTTTTTT.

This rearrangement joins TRBV30 to TRBJ1-5; unclear D gene. With 0 bases removed from V and 3 bases from J, the gap between germline ends came to 12 bases. Per germline, CDR1 GTSNPN and CDR2 SVGIG (reference sequence). The length of the CDR3 is 15 residues. CDR3 DNA sequence: TGTGCCTGGAGTGTTTCCCTGTCCCTCAATCAGCCCCAGCATTTT. Translated: CAWSVSLSLNQPQHF.

V and J are TRBV4-1 and TRBJ1-3, with D unresolved. CDR3 length: 13 amino acids. Germline V gene lookup returns CDR1 MGHRA and CDR2 YSYEKL. With 3 bases removed from V and 8 bases from J, the gap between germline ends came to 11 bases. CDR3 loop: CASSQAVRDTIYF. For the CDR3, the DNA is TGCGCCAGCAGCCAGGCCGTTCGGGACACCATATATTTT.

The chain is built from TRBV11-2 and TRBJ2-7, with D possibly matching TRBD2 (6 bases). There are 13 residues in the CDR3. CDR1 and CDR2 from the germline V gene are SGHAT and FQNNGV. Trimming removed 5 bases at V and 2 bases at J, with 10 bases between. CDR3 DNA sequence: TGTGCCAGCAGCCAACCGGGGGCCTACGAGCAGTACGTC. It translates to CASSQPGAYEQYV.

The chain joins TRBV6-6 to TRBJ2-7; the match to TRBD1 covers 9 bases. Germline V gene lookup returns CDR1 MNHNY and CDR2 SVGAGI (reference sequence). The CDR3 totals 14 residues. V was clipped by 6 bases and J by 4 bases; unmatched bases: 7. CDR3 coding DNA: TGTGCCAGCAGCGGGGACAGGGAGGAATACGAGCAGTACTTC. Translated: CASSGDREEYEQYF.

The chain has TRBV6-6 and TRBJ1-1, with 9 bases matching TRBD1. The CDR3 extends over 15 amino acids. V dropped 8 bases and J dropped 3; count of bases not matched to a gene: 10. CDR1 is MNHNY, CDR2 SVGAGI, per germline (reference sequence). The CDR3 DNA reads as TGTGCCAGCTCCCTGGCGGGACAGGGTTACACTGAAGCTTTCTTT. As protein: CASSLAGQGYTEAFF.

J is TRBJ2-7 and V is TRBV2; no definite D call. The CDR3 totals 13 residues. V lost 4 bases and J lost 3, with 10 bases in between. CDR1 and CDR2 (germline): SNHLY, FYNNEI. The CDR3: CASSAVENYEQYF. In DNA, the CDR3 is TGTGCCAGCAGTGCGGTGGAGAACTACGAGCAGTACTTC.

This clone has a handful of counts. This chain connects TRBV28 to TRBJ1-5, with TRBD1 matching over 7 bases. The germline V gene encodes CDR1 MDHEN and CDR2 SYDVKM. The CDR3 consists of 13 residues. V gave up 5 bases and J gave up 7 bases; unmatched junction bases: 5. DNA for the CDR3: TGTGCCAGCAGTCTACAGGGGACCCAGCCCCAGCATTTT. This gives the protein CASSLQGTQPQHF.

CDR3 coding DNA: TGTGCCGCAGACAGGGCTTTTGGGACCGGGGAGCTGTTTTTT. It specifies CAADRAFGTGELFF. The V gene is TRBV24-1, the J gene TRBJ2-2, with 7 bases fitting TRBD1. The CDR3 has 14 amino acids. J was trimmed by 5 bases and V by 12 bases; bases with no gene match: 11. Germline assignment: CDR1 KGHDR and CDR2 SFDVKD.

J is TRBJ1-5 and V is TRBV20-1; D is unresolved. V lost 3 bases to trimming and J lost 5 bases, with 17 bases between them. The germline gives CDR1 DFQATT, CDR2 SNEGSKA (reference sequence). This CDR3 has 15 residues. Written as DNA, the CDR3 is TGCAGTGCTAGTCAGCTCGGCGGCGGGGATCAGCCCCAGCATTTT. This encodes CSASQLGGGDQPQHF.